One sample yielded the 19 T cell receptor beta chains listed below, sequenced in a study of tumor-infiltrating lymphocytes in primary liver carcinoma. Unsorted bulk tissue, about 17-34 mg of it, served as the source for co-extraction of RNA and DNA. Making TCR beta cDNA involved around 500 ng total RNA and a constant-region primer. Slightly modified ARM-PCR served as the procedure for the TCR beta libraries. These libraries came from three rounds of nested multiplex PCR. Two initial PCR rounds of 10 to 11 cycles each paired TRBV1-TRBV30 forward primers with a C-beta reverse primer. MiXCR, run by TCRdb on the multiplex PCR reads, gives a single entry per CDR3 protein. The sample shows about 54,000 distinct CDR3 sequences, over 65% of them seen only once. The material sequenced was liver tumor tissue from sampling region 2. The subset here: tumor region T2, inferior pole. The source of these receptors is a man aged 40-55 years with primary liver carcinoma and hepatitis B virus infection.

A remark on this clonotype: Without the conserved terminal phenylalanine or tryptophan, this CDR3 likely stems from a read error. The J gene is TRBJ2-2, the V gene TRBV20-1, with no clear D. The CDR3 is 14 residues long. Trimming left V 6 bases short and J 4 bases short, with 15 bases between. In germline, CDR1 is DFQATT, CDR2 SNEGSKA (reference sequence). CDR3 protein: CSAQSDPTTGELFS. CDR3 coding DNA: TGCAGTGCCCAATCTGATCCGACCACCGGGGAGCTGTTTTCT.

A remark on this clonotype: This could be a read error, since a much larger clone is one nucleotide away. V is TRBV13 and J is TRBJ2-5; 8 bases map to TRBD2. Germline assignment: CDR1 PRHDT and CDR2 FYEKMQ (reference sequence). The CDR3 is 15 amino acids. J lost 1 base, V lost 7 bases, and 8 bases had no gene match. The CDR3 sequence: CASNFLREAQETQYF. In DNA, the CDR3 is TGTGCCAGCAACTTTTTGCGGGAGGCCCAAGAGACCCAGTACTTC. Combining the CDR3 with reference TRBV13 and TRBJ2-5 gives the whole variable domain AAGVIQSPRHLIKEKRETATLKCYPIPRHDTVYWYQQGPGQDPQFLISFYEKMQSDKGSIPDRFSAQQFSDYHSELNMSSLELGDSALYFCASNFLREAQETQYFGPGTRLLVL.

On this clonotype itself: At one end, the junction sequence differs from germline, possibly due to a read error. This chain uses TRBV11-1 with TRBJ2-1; 14 bases are a match to TRBD2. The CDR3 runs 17 residues. The germline gives CDR1 SGHAT, CDR2 FQDESV (reference sequence). CDR3 sequence: CANSLGLAGEVDNWQFF. The CDR3 nucleotides are TGTGCCAACAGCCTGGGACTAGCGGGAGAAGTTGACAATTGGCAGTTCTTC.

This clonotype was counted ten times or more. This sequence joins TRBV11-2 and TRBJ1-4; no definite D call. CDR3 length: 14 residues. CDR1 and CDR2 from the germline V gene are SGHAT and FQNNGV. Trimming removed 3 bases at V and 10 bases at J, with 15 bases between. The CDR3 spells CASSFDQEGGKLFF. The CDR3 DNA sequence: TGTGCCAGCAGCTTCGACCAAGAAGGTGGAAAACTGTTTTTT.

Of note for this clonotype: Given a much more abundant clone one base away, this may be a read error. This chain joins TRBV28 and TRBJ2-3, with D unclear. The V end was cut by 3 bases, the J end by 5 bases, with 9 bases between. The CDR3 consists of 13 residues. Germline V gene lookup returns CDR1 MDHEN and CDR2 SYDVKM. The CDR3 protein is CASSFMSGDTQYF. The DNA for the CDR3 is TGTGCCAGCAGTTTTATGAGTGGAGATACGCAGTATTTT.

Comment on this clonotype: The junction departs from the called germline gene at one end, perhaps through a read error. The chain carries TRBV28 and TRBJ1-6, with a tentative D call TRBD1 (6 bases). This CDR3 has 13 amino acids. The germline gives CDR1 MDHEN, CDR2 SYDVKM. This CDR3 reads CARSFRGGSPLHF. The CDR3 nucleotides are TGTGCCAGGAGTTTCAGGGGAGGATCGCCCCTCCACTTT.

This clonotype occurred once. Relative to the germline gene, one junction end is altered; a read error may explain this. The J gene is TRBJ2-3, the V gene TRBV6-5; tentative D call: TRBD1 (5 bases). Germline lookup yields CDR1 MNHEY and CDR2 SVGAGI. This CDR3 spans 14 amino acids. CDR3 sequence reads: CASSWVGHTDTQYF. CDR3 sequence (DNA): TGTGCCAGCAGTTGGGTCGGACACACAGATACGCAATATTTT.

Concerning this clonotype: This may be a read error, as it is one base from a much larger clone. This chain uses TRBV5-1 with TRBJ2-7; D could derive from TRBD1 or TRBD2 (6 bases each). Germline CDR1 and CDR2: SGHRS and YFSETQ. This CDR3 comprises 13 residues. CDR3: CTSSSNRGREQYF. The CDR3 DNA is TGCACCAGCAGCTCCAACCGGGGGCGCGAGCAGTACTTC.

Regarding this clonotype: The junction differs from germline at one of its ends, possibly a read error. V gene TRBV10-3 combines with J gene TRBJ1-2; maybe TRBD1 (5 bases). CDR1 is ENHRY and CDR2 is SYGVKD in the germline V gene. The CDR3 extends over 18 amino acids. The CDR3 DNA follows: TGTGTCATCAGTGAGTCCGGACACAAATCAGCTACTAACTATGGCTACGCCTTC. Translation gives CVISESGHKSATNYGYAF.

There are a few counts of this clonotype. No DNA is shown, since the ends of the CDR3 on it are uncertain; the CDR3 is the one TCRdb lists. The chain has TRBV19 and TRBJ2-3; the DNA was not used to check the table's D call, TRBD2. The CDR3 extends over 15 residues, inclusive of both ends. From germline, CDR1 is LNHDA and CDR2 SQIVND (reference sequence). The CDR3 loop reads CASSILAGRADTQYF.

Concerning this clonotype itself: At one boundary the junction diverges from the germline segment, which might be a read error. This chain uses TRBV5-1 with TRBJ2-5, with D perhaps TRBD2 (7 bases). The CDR3 is 14 residues long. Germline CDR1 reads SGHRS; CDR2 reads YFSETQ. The CDR3 loop is CANSPLGGAENQYF. The CDR3 DNA follows: TGCGCCAACAGCCCCTTGGGGGGGGCAGAGAACCAGTACTTC.

This rearrangement joins TRBV13 to TRBJ2-2; D not certain. This CDR3 is 13 amino acids long. The V end lost 3 bases, the J end lost 4 bases, and 6 bases lay between the germline ends. Germline CDR1 is PRHDT and CDR2 is FYEKMQ (reference sequence). The CDR3, as DNA: TGTGCCAGCAGCTTTAGGGCCACCGGGGAGCTGTTTTTT. Translated, it gives CASSFRATGELFF.

This clonotype was seen ten or more times. The genes are TRBV7-8 and TRBJ1-3; D is ambiguous. This CDR3 comprises 15 residues. Trimming took off 1 base at V and 4 bases at J, with 11 bases between the two ends. Germline CDR1 and CDR2: SGHVS and FQNEAQ. The CDR3 spells CASSLDGSRGNTIYF. As DNA, the CDR3 is TGTGCCAGCAGCTTAGACGGGTCCCGGGGAAACACCATATATTTT.

The rearrangement links TRBV25-1 to TRBJ2-1, with 7 positions matching TRBD2. There are 14 residues in the CDR3. Germline V CDR1 and CDR2: MGHDK, SYGVNS. The V and J ends lost 5 bases and 7 bases, in that order; junction bases with no gene match: 8. CDR3 sequence reads: CASSISGDWNEQFF. In nucleotides, the CDR3 is TGTGCCAGCAGTATCAGCGGGGACTGGAATGAGCAGTTCTTC.

This clonotype was detected many times. The J gene is TRBJ1-1, the V gene TRBV6-6; no reliable D call. Germline assignment: CDR1 MNHNY and CDR2 SVGAGI (reference sequence). V shed 4 bases and J shed 2 bases, with 17 bases lying between them. This CDR3 is 16 amino acids long. The CDR3 bases are TGTGCCAGCAGTTCAGAAACAGTTGCCGCTAACACTGAAGCTTTCTTT. Its protein product is CASSSETVAANTEAFF.

This clonotype was recorded a few times. The J gene is TRBJ2-1, the V gene TRBV11-1; 8 bases agree with TRBD1. V lost 3 bases and J lost 0; bases outside the gene matches: 4. This CDR3 spans 16 amino acids. Germline V gene sequence: CDR1 SGHAT, CDR2 FQDESV (reference sequence). The CDR3 DNA reads as TGTGCCAGCAGCTTGGGACAGGCCAGCTCCTACAATGAGCAGTTCTTC. Translating gives CASSLGQASSYNEQFF. Complete variable domain (other parts from reference TRBV11-1 and TRBJ2-1): EAEVAQSPRYKITEKSQAVAFWCDPISGHATLYWYRQILGQGPELLVQFQDESVVDDSQLPKDRFSAERLKGVDSTLKIQPAELGDSAMYLCASSLGQASSYNEQFFGPGTRLTVL.

As concerns this clonotype: Being one base from a much bigger clone, this may be a read error. The chain uses TRBV28 and TRBJ1-5; D is possibly TRBD1 (5 bases). Germline lookup yields CDR1 MDHEN and CDR2 SYDVKM. The CDR3 has 15 residues. As DNA, the CDR3 is TGTGCCAGCAGTCCCACTAGCAGGGCCTATCAGTCCCAGCATTTT. It yields the protein CASSPTSRAYQSQHF.

Remarks on this clonotype: Germline and junction disagree at one end, which may indicate a read error. The rearrangement joins TRBV4-1 to TRBJ2-7, with TRBD2 matching 13 bases. The germline V gene encodes CDR1 MGHRA and CDR2 YSYEKL. The CDR3 covers 19 residues. CDR3 DNA: TGCGCCTGCAGCACATCAGGCGGACTAGCGGGAGTCGGGCTCGACGAGCAGTACTTC. This gives the protein CACSTSGGLAGVGLDEQYF.

V usage is TRBV6-5 and J usage is TRBJ2-7; TRBD2 matches at 8 bases. CDR3 size: 14 residues. Germline V CDR1 and CDR2: MNHEY, SVGAGI. The CDR3 loop is CSSRPEGLAYEQYF. DNA for the CDR3: TGTAGTTCTAGGCCGGAGGGACTAGCCTACGAGCAGTACTTC.